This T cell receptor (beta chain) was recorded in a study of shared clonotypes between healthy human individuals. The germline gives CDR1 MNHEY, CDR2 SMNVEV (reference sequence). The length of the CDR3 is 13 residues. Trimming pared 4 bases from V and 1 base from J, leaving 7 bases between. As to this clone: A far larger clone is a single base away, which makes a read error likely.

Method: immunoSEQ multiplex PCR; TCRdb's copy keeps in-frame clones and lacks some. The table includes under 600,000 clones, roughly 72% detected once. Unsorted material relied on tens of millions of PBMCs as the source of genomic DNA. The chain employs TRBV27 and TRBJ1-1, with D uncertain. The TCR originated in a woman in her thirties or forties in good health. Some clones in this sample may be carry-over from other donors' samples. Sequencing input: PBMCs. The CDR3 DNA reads TGTGCCAGCAGTTCCCGGGAGAACACTGAAGCTTTCTTT. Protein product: CASSSRENTEAFF.